These 30 T cell receptor beta chains originate from one sample sequenced in a study of CD8+ T cells in alopecia areata. Treatment specified: oral pan-JAK inhibitor, 5-10 mg twice daily. RNA extraction was followed by reverse transcription into cDNA, which acted as the sequencing template. Sequencing was performed with immunoSEQ multiplex PCR; in TCRdb, only in-frame clones are kept and a portion is missing. Of approximately 220,000 clones in the sample, more than 30% were seen once. The sequenced sample was CD4+ T cells sorted from blood, obtained at approximately week 30, from a patient treated with tofacitinib. These receptors all come from a human donor with alopecia areata.

The chain has TRBV29-1 and TRBJ1-2; TRBD1 is a possible D gene (6 bases). The CDR3 length is 21 residues. Germline V gene sequence: CDR1 SQVTM, CDR2 ANQGSEA. Trimming stripped 7 bases from V and 3 bases from J, with 39 bases between. The CDR3 sequence is CSADQPAGTKAISGRDYGYTF. The CDR3 bases are TGCAGCGCTGACCAGCCCGCCGGGACAAAGGCGATCAGTGGTCGAGACTATGGCTACACCTTC.

The V call is TRBV5-1, the J call TRBJ1-2; D remains unclear. The CDR3 extends over 13 amino acids. CDR1 is SGHRS and CDR2 is YFSETQ in the germline V gene. V was clipped by 6 bases and J by 11 bases, with 20 bases between them. As DNA, the CDR3 is TGCGCCAGCACAGAGGCTTATGGTGTCGGATACACCTTC. The encoded protein is CASTEAYGVGYTF.

This clone was seen more than once but under ten times. The V and J genes are TRBV6-5 and TRBJ2-6, with a tentative D call TRBD1 (5 bases). The CDR3 loop spans 15 amino acids. Looked up from germline, CDR1 is MNHEY and CDR2 is SVGAGI. Trimming left V 5 bases short and J 4 bases short, with 12 bases between. For the CDR3, the DNA is TGTGCCAGCAGTCAATATAGGGGAGGGGCCAACGTCCTGACTTTC. Its protein is CASSQYRGGANVLTF.

V usage is TRBV5-5 and J usage is TRBJ2-1, with TRBD2 identical over 7 bases. Germline loops: CDR1 SGHKS, CDR2 YYEKEE (reference sequence). Trimming at V came to 0 bases and at J to 7 bases, leaving 1 base not matched to a gene. This CDR3 is built from 13 residues. In nucleotides, the CDR3 is TGTGCCAGCAGCTTGGCGGGGGGAAATGAGCAGTTCTTC. This sequence encodes CASSLAGGNEQFF. The full variable domain, its missing parts supplied by reference TRBV5-5 and TRBJ2-1, is DAGVTQSPTHLIKTRGQQVTLRCSPISGHKSVSWYQQVLGQGPQFIFQYYEKEERGRGNFPDRFSARQFPNYSSELNVNALLLGDSALYLCASSLAGGNEQFFGPGTRLTVL.

This clone was counted only a few times. The rearrangement links TRBV10-3 to TRBJ1-4, with TRBD1 matching over 10 bases. V was clipped by 5 bases and J by 7 bases; unmatched bases: 1. This CDR3 spans 13 amino acids. Germline CDR1 ENHRY, CDR2 SYGVKD. CDR3 DNA sequence: TGTGCCATCAGTAGGACAGGGGGTGAAAAACTGTTTTTT. As protein: CAISRTGGEKLFF.

This chain joins TRBV6-6 and TRBJ1-2, with 10 bases aligning to TRBD1. This CDR3 region has 14 residues. V trimming: 2 bases; J trimming: 6 bases; junction bases outside the gene matches: 3. Germline V gene sequence: CDR1 MNHNY, CDR2 SVGAGI (reference sequence). CDR3 nucleotide sequence: TGTGCCAGCAGTTACCCCGGGACAGGGGATGGCTACACCTTC. This gives the protein CASSYPGTGDGYTF.

This clone has a count of ten or more. V and J are TRBV7-3 and TRBJ2-1, with 12 positions matching TRBD2. Looked up from germline, CDR1 is SGHTA and CDR2 is FQGTGA. CDR3 length: 14 amino acids. The J segment lost 5 bases and the V segment lost 5 bases, leaving 1 base of the junction unmatched. CDR3 sequence: CASSLAGGNNEQFF. The CDR3 DNA sequence: TGTGCCAGCAGCCTAGCGGGGGGGAACAATGAGCAGTTCTTC. The entire variable domain, with the rest obtained from reference TRBV7-3 and TRBJ2-1, is as follows: GAGVSQTPSNKVTEKGKYVELRCDPISGHTALYWYRQSLGQGPEFLIYFQGTGAADDSGLPNDRFFAVRPEGSVSTLKIQRTERGDSAVYLCASSLAGGNNEQFFGPGTRLTVL.

The CDR3 loop is CASSYGRGLGYTF. CDR3 DNA sequence: TGTGCCAGCAGTTACGGCAGGGGGCTTGGCTACACCTTC. The chain recombines TRBV6-6 with TRBJ1-2; 8 nucleotides match TRBD1. Germline assignment: CDR1 MNHNY and CDR2 SVGAGI (reference sequence). The CDR3 extends over 13 amino acids. The J segment lost 7 bases and the V segment lost 2 bases, leaving 3 bases of the junction unmatched.

This chain uses TRBV6-6 with TRBJ2-1; 13 nucleotides match TRBD2. J gave up 12 bases and V 0 bases, and 8 bases lay outside the gene matches. There are 16 residues in the CDR3. Germline V gene lookup returns CDR1 MNHNY and CDR2 SVGAGI (reference sequence). DNA of the CDR3: TGTGCCAGCAGTTACTCGGGGACTAGCGGGAAAGGGGGGCAGTTCTTC. This sequence encodes CASSYSGTSGKGGQFF.

This clone was counted between two and nine times. The genes are TRBV7-8 and TRBJ2-1; D is undetermined. With 5 bases removed from V and 8 bases from J, the gap between germline ends came to 10 bases. The CDR3 consists of 12 residues. Germline V gene sequence: CDR1 SGHVS, CDR2 FQNEAQ. The CDR3 loop reads CASSPSTDEQFF. CDR3 bases: TGTGCCAGCAGCCCTAGTACGGATGAGCAGTTCTTC. The variable domain in full, with the rest retrieved from reference TRBV7-8 and TRBJ2-1, is GAGVSQSPRYKVAKRGQDVALRCDPISGHVSLFWYQQALGQGPEFLTYFQNEAQLDKSGLPSDRFFAERPEGSVSTLKIQRTQQEDSAVYLCASSPSTDEQFFGPGTRLTVL.

This chain connects TRBV4-2 to TRBJ1-2, with TRBD1 as a possible D gene (5 bases). The V end lost 0 bases, the J end lost 8 bases, and 13 bases lay between the germline ends. Germline V lookup: CDR1 LGHNA, CDR2 YNFKEQ. The CDR3 loop spans 14 amino acids. CDR3 in DNA: TGTGCCAGCAGCCAAGAAAGCAACCGGGGCGGCTACACCTTC. This gives the protein CASSQESNRGGYTF.

This chain links TRBV4-1 with TRBJ2-5, with unresolved D. V shed 3 bases and J shed 5 bases, with 16 bases lying between them. This CDR3 is 15 amino acids long. Germline V gives CDR1 MGHRA, CDR2 YSYEKL. CDR3 protein: CASSHLSARLETQYF. DNA for the CDR3: TGCGCCAGCAGCCACCTGTCGGCACGGTTGGAGACCCAGTACTTC.

By sample share, this clone is medium-sized (0.01 to 0.1%). This rearrangement joins TRBV7-8 to TRBJ2-1; D remains ambiguous. CDR1 is SGHVS, CDR2 FQNEAQ, per germline. Deletions cut 5 bases from V and 10 bases from J, with 15 bases between. The CDR3 loop spans 13 amino acids. The CDR3 bases are TGTGCCAGCAGCCTACAATCTAAGAGGGAGCAGTTCTTC. Protein product: CASSLQSKREQFF.

The CDR3: CASSLVVGTGELFF. In nucleotides, the CDR3 is TGCGCCAGCAGCTTGGTCGTTGGCACCGGGGAGCTGTTTTTT. The rearrangement links TRBV5-1 to TRBJ2-2; D call uncertain. Trimming took 0 bases from V and 4 from J, leaving 7 bases between them. The CDR3 length is 14 residues. Germline V gene sequence: CDR1 SGHRS, CDR2 YFSETQ.

This CDR3 reads CSVRTNTGELFF. The CDR3 DNA sequence: TGCAGCGTCAGGACTAACACCGGGGAGCTGTTTTTT. This chain uses TRBV29-1 with TRBJ2-2, with D perhaps TRBD2 (5 bases). The length of the CDR3 is 12 residues. The germline V gene encodes CDR1 SQVTM and CDR2 ANQGSEA. V was clipped by 6 bases and J by 2 bases, with 7 bases between them.

The genes are TRBV7-2 and TRBJ1-5; D is ambiguous. Trimming pared 1 base from V and 0 bases from J, leaving 10 bases between. The CDR3 contains 16 residues. Germline CDR1 SGHTA, CDR2 FQGNSA. The CDR3 DNA sequence: TGTGCCAGCAGCTTAGGAAGTCGTACTAGCAATCAGCCCCAGCATTTT. It is translated as CASSLGSRTSNQPQHF.

The rearrangement joins TRBV30 to TRBJ1-4, with a weak D call TRBD1 (5 bases). From germline, CDR1 is GTSNPN and CDR2 SVGIG (reference sequence). V was shortened by 8 bases and J by 8 bases, with 24 bases between the two germline ends. The CDR3 consists of 15 residues. The CDR3 loop is CAMEGTHLGIEKLFF. The CDR3 nucleotides read TGTGCCATGGAAGGGACTCACCTAGGGATCGAAAAACTGTTTTTT.

The chain couples TRBV29-1 to TRBJ2-5; 12 bases are a match to TRBD2. CDR3 size: 16 residues. The V segment lost 7 bases and the J segment 1 base; nucleotides outside the gene matches: 10. From germline, CDR1 is SQVTM and CDR2 ANQGSEA. The CDR3 sequence is CSALPRGLAGQETQYF. Here the CDR3 DNA reads TGCAGCGCACTCCCCCGGGGACTAGCGGGCCAAGAGACCCAGTACTTC.

The chain carries TRBV30 and TRBJ2-7, with a possible D match to TRBD1 (5 bases). The CDR3 covers 13 residues. The V gene lost 1 base and the J gene lost 5 bases, with 12 bases spanning the gap. CDR1 is GTSNPN and CDR2 is SVGIG in the germline V gene (reference sequence). The CDR3 loop reads CAWSGSGYHEQYF. The CDR3 DNA reads TGTGCCTGGAGTGGATCAGGGTACCACGAGCAGTACTTC.

CDR3 amino acids: CASSVEAGGSDTQYF. CDR3 sequence (DNA): TGTGCCAGCAGCGTAGAAGCGGGGGGGTCAGATACGCAGTATTTT. The genes are TRBV9 and TRBJ2-3; 10 nucleotides agree with TRBD2. Germline trimming cut 0 bases from V and 4 bases from J; bases unmatched to any gene: 2. CDR1 is SGDLS, CDR2 YYNGEE, per germline. The CDR3 sequence is 15 residues long. Based on the CDR3 plus reference TRBV9 and TRBJ2-3, the full variable domain is DSGVTQTPKHLITATGQRVTLRCSPRSGDLSVYWYQQSLDQGLQFLIQYYNGEERAKGNILERFSAQQFPDLHSELNLSSLELGDSALYFCASSVEAGGSDTQYFGPGTRLTVL.

The V call is TRBV30, the J call TRBJ2-5, with 8 bases aligning to TRBD2. Trimming removed 2 bases from V and 2 bases from J; junction bases left unmatched: 10. The CDR3 covers 16 residues. Germline loops: CDR1 GTSNPN, CDR2 SVGIG (reference sequence). CDR3 protein: CAWSRVGAGAQETQYF. DNA for the CDR3: TGTGCCTGGAGTAGGGTAGGAGCGGGAGCTCAAGAGACCCAGTACTTC.

This clone has ten or more counts. V is TRBV7-8 and J is TRBJ2-5; 7 bases agree with TRBD1. Trimming removed 1 base from V and 7 bases from J; junction bases left unmatched: 15. In germline, CDR1 is SGHVS, CDR2 FQNEAQ. The CDR3 runs 17 residues. The CDR3 is CASSLVDRSTSRGTQYF. CDR3 DNA sequence: TGTGCCAGCAGCTTAGTGGACAGGAGCACCTCTCGTGGGACCCAGTACTTC.

V gene TRBV30 combines with J gene TRBJ2-5; D gene ambiguous. CDR1 and CDR2 from the germline V gene are GTSNPN and SVGIG (reference sequence). The CDR3 totals 13 residues. Trimming took 0 bases from V and 5 from J, leaving 10 bases between them. In DNA, the CDR3 is TGTGCCTGGAGTGTACACTATGCGGAGACCCAGTACTTC. It codes for CAWSVHYAETQYF.

This clone was recorded a few times. The V gene is TRBV5-4, the J gene TRBJ2-1; the D is unclear. CDR3 size: 15 residues. Germline CDR1 and CDR2: SGHNT and YYREEE (reference sequence). V was cut by 2 bases and J by 5 bases, with 14 bases left in between. The CDR3 nucleotides read TGTGCCAGCAGCTTCCACTCGGGTCGGGACAATGAGCAGTTCTTC. As protein: CASSFHSGRDNEQFF.

There are a few counts of this clone. V is TRBV7-9 and J is TRBJ1-1; 8 bases fit TRBD1. V lost 6 bases and J lost 3; bases outside the gene matches: 18. Germline assignment: CDR1 SEHNR and CDR2 FQNEAQ (reference sequence). The CDR3 is made up of 18 amino acids. CDR3 nucleotide sequence: TGTGCCAGCAGAAAAGGACAGGGCGCGAAGTCGAGAGACACTGAAGCTTTCTTT. Amino acids: CASRKGQGAKSRDTEAFF.

V and J are TRBV30 and TRBJ2-6; 12 bases agree with TRBD2. Germline CDR1 and CDR2: GTSNPN and SVGIG (reference sequence). Losses at the gene ends were 0 bases for V and 3 bases for J; bases not matched to a gene: 15. This CDR3 region has 21 residues. The CDR3 here is CAWSVRQLAGGPSRGANVLTF. As DNA, the CDR3 is TGTGCCTGGAGTGTACGCCAGCTAGCGGGAGGGCCGTCTCGTGGGGCCAACGTCCTGACTTTC. Supplemented by reference TRBV30 and TRBJ2-6, the full variable domain reads SQTIHQWPATLVQPVGSPLSLECTVEGTSNPNLYWYRQAAGRGLQLLFYSVGIGQISSEVPQNLSASRPQDRQFILSSKKLLLSDSGFYLCAWSVRQLAGGPSRGANVLTFGAGSRLTVL.

A single count supports this clone. V and J are TRBV4-1 and TRBJ1-5, with D unclear. The germline CDR1 and CDR2 sequences are MGHRA and YSYEKL. The CDR3 has 15 amino acids. The ends were cut back, 1 base at V and 3 bases at J, with 10 bases in the middle. CDR3 DNA: TGCGCCAGCAGCCAAGTCGGACGGCTCAATCAGCCCCAGCATTTT. This encodes CASSQVGRLNQPQHF.

CDR3 region: CASSQATAGLTDTQYF. The CDR3 DNA reads TGCGCCAGCAGCCAAGCTACAGCGGGACTCACAGATACGCAGTATTTT. J is TRBJ2-3 and V is TRBV4-1; 7 bases line up with TRBD2. Trimming removed 1 base from V and 2 bases from J; junction bases left unmatched: 6. Germline V gene lookup returns CDR1 MGHRA and CDR2 YSYEKL. The CDR3 spans 16 residues.

This sequence joins TRBV5-1 and TRBJ2-1; D is perhaps TRBD1 (6 bases). The CDR3 covers 14 residues. With 3 bases removed from V and 5 bases from J, the gap between germline ends came to 12 bases. Germline V gene lookup returns CDR1 SGHRS and CDR2 YFSETQ. CDR3 bases: TGCGCCAGCAGCTATTCCAGGACAGACAATGAGCAGTTCTTC. As protein: CASSYSRTDNEQFF.

This sequence joins TRBV27 and TRBJ2-7, with 10 bases identical to TRBD2. The CDR3 has 14 amino acids. The V gene's germline CDR1 is MNHEY and CDR2 SMNVEV (reference sequence). The ends lost 4 bases at V and 2 bases at J; junction bases unmatched: 2. The CDR3 DNA is TGTGCCAGCAGTTCCCTAGCGGGGGCCTACGAGCAGTACTTC. The encoded protein is CASSSLAGAYEQYF.